Shown below are 28 T cell receptor beta chains from a single sample sequenced in a study of T cells in Graves' hyperthyroidism and ophthalmopathy. Researchers amplified the TCR beta CDR3 regions from RNA transcripts. A set of HTBI primers served as the primers for a first-round RT-PCR of the TCR CDR3. A single record per CDR3 protein comes from TCRdb applying MiXCR to the multiplex PCR reads. The profile shows over 350,000 distinct CDR3 sequences, around 18% of them singletons. The sequencing input was blood. These receptors originate from a man aged 18 to 29 with Graves' ophthalmopathy.

At least ten counts were recorded for this clonotype. V and J are TRBV2 and TRBJ1-1; D gene unclear. Germline values: CDR1 SNHLY, CDR2 FYNNEI. This CDR3 spans 14 amino acids. V was clipped by 6 bases and J by 5 bases, with 16 bases between them. The CDR3 DNA reads TGTGCCAGCAGCCCTACAGAAACGGGGACTGAAGCTTTCTTT. It codes for CASSPTETGTEAFF. Looking up the rest from reference TRBV2 and TRBJ1-1 gives the full variable domain: EPEVTQTPSHQVTQMGQEVILRCVPISNHLYFYWYRQILGQKVEFLVSFYNNEISEKSEIFDDQFSVERPDGSNFTLKIRSTKLEDSAMYFCASSPTETGTEAFFGQGTRLTVV.

The chain employs TRBV9 and TRBJ1-6; 7 positions agree with TRBD1. The CDR3 is made up of 14 amino acids. Trimming at V came to 5 bases and at J to 7 bases, leaving 6 bases not matched to a gene. Germline CDR1 is SGDLS and CDR2 is YYNGEE. The chain's CDR3 is CASRDDRANSPLHF. CDR3 bases: TGTGCCAGCAGGGATGACAGGGCCAATTCACCCCTCCACTTT. The whole variable domain, filled in from reference TRBV9 and TRBJ1-6, reads DSGVTQTPKHLITATGQRVTLRCSPRSGDLSVYWYQQSLDQGLQFLIQYYNGEERAKGNILERFSAQQFPDLHSELNLSSLELGDSALYFCASRDDRANSPLHFGNGTRLTVT.

This clonotype was recorded at least ten times. This chain joins TRBV7-9 and TRBJ2-5; D not certain. The germline gives CDR1 SEHNR, CDR2 FQNEAQ (reference sequence). V lost 5 bases, J lost 5 bases, and 18 bases lay in between. This CDR3 comprises 15 residues. The CDR3 sequence: CASSGPGPKRETQYF. The DNA for the CDR3 is TGTGCCAGCAGCGGACCGGGCCCAAAAAGGGAGACCCAGTACTTC.

This clonotype was seen ten or more times. The chain uses TRBV12-3 or TRBV12-4 and TRBJ1-5; 8 nucleotides agree with TRBD1. There are 14 residues in the CDR3. Trimming removed 6 bases from V and 4 bases from J; junction bases left unmatched: 5. As DNA, the CDR3 is TGTGCCAGCAGCTCGACAGGGGAGAATCAGCCCCAGCATTTT. Translation: CASSSTGENQPQHF.

This clonotype was recorded at least ten times. The chain carries TRBV2 and TRBJ2-7, with TRBD2 matching over 9 bases. Germline V gene sequence: CDR1 SNHLY, CDR2 FYNNEI. V dropped 4 bases and J dropped 6; count of bases not matched to a gene: 4. The CDR3 has 13 residues. CDR3 nucleotides: TGTGCCAGCAGTGCTGGGACTAGCCGCGAGCAGTACTTC. Protein sequence: CASSAGTSREQYF.

Details on this clonotype: A much larger clone differs by one base, so this may be a read error. The gene calls are TRBV7-9 and TRBJ2-1, with TRBD1 matching over 7 bases. The J call is doubtful: the DNA matches TRBJ2-7 better. The CDR3 has 14 amino acids. Per germline, CDR1 SEHNR and CDR2 FQNEAQ (reference sequence). In DNA, the CDR3 is TGTGCCATCAGCCGACAGGGTGGGTACAATGAGCAGTACTTC. As protein: CAISRQGGYNEQYF.

V usage is TRBV25-1 and J usage is TRBJ2-2, with no clear D. The V end was cut by 3 bases, the J end by 3 bases, with 11 bases between. This CDR3 is built from 15 residues. Germline values: CDR1 MGHDK, CDR2 SYGVNS. The CDR3 protein is CASSDLGRDTGELFF. DNA for the CDR3: TGTGCCAGCAGTGATCTGGGCCGAGACACCGGGGAGCTGTTTTTT.

This clonotype was seen many times. The gene calls are TRBV15 and TRBJ1-2; 7 bases line up with TRBD1. Unmatched junction bases numbered 5, after V lost 5 bases and J lost 2 bases. CDR1 and CDR2 (germline): LNHNV, YYDKDF (reference sequence). The CDR3 has 14 amino acids. The CDR3: CATSSRQGNYGYTF. CDR3 in DNA: TGTGCCACCAGCTCTAGACAGGGCAACTATGGCTACACCTTC. Together with reference TRBV15 and TRBJ1-2, the CDR3 gives the full variable domain: DAMVIQNPRYQVTQFGKPVTLSCSQTLNHNVMYWYQQKSSQAPKLLFHYYDKDFNNEADTPDNFQSRRPNTSFCFLDIRSPGLGDTAMYLCATSSRQGNYGYTFGSGTRLTVV.

V usage is TRBV6-1 and J usage is TRBJ2-7, with TRBD2 matching 7 bases. V was pared by 7 bases and J by 4 bases, with 7 bases of the junction left unmatched. This CDR3 region has 13 residues. Germline V gives CDR1 MNHNS, CDR2 SASEGT. CDR3 coding DNA: TGTGCCAGCACCCTTATGGGGGGGTACGAGCAGTACTTC. It codes for CASTLMGGYEQYF.

This clonotype has just a few counts. The chain has TRBV6-1 and TRBJ2-7; D unclear. Trimming pared 4 bases from V and 2 bases from J, leaving 12 bases between. From germline, CDR1 is MNHNS and CDR2 SASEGT. The CDR3 consists of 14 residues. The DNA for the CDR3 is TGTGCCAGCAGTGTCGGGCCCGTAACCTACGAGCAGTACTTC. Protein product: CASSVGPVTYEQYF.

There are many counts of this clonotype. The rearrangement joins TRBV12-5 to TRBJ2-1; D is unclear. The germline gives CDR1 LGHNT, CDR2 FRNRAP. V lost 1 base, J lost 9 bases, and 7 bases lay in between. The length of the CDR3 is 12 residues. The CDR3 sequence is CASGLGIVEQFF. The DNA for the CDR3 is TGTGCTAGTGGTTTGGGAATAGTTGAGCAGTTCTTC.

This clonotype was seen ten or more times. This rearrangement joins TRBV27 to TRBJ2-5; 7 nucleotides agree with TRBD2. This CDR3 spans 14 amino acids. Germline V CDR1 and CDR2: MNHEY, SMNVEV (reference sequence). With V trimmed by 4 bases and J by 5 bases, 7 bases remained unmatched. The CDR3 nucleotides read TGTGCCAGCAGTTCATGGGAGGGAATGGAGACCCAGTACTTC. Its protein product is CASSSWEGMETQYF.

The chain carries TRBV10-2 and TRBJ2-7, with D unresolved. The CDR3 is 12 residues long. V was clipped by 10 bases and J by 1 base, with 11 bases between them. Germline V gene sequence: CDR1 WSHSY, CDR2 SAAADI. CDR3: CATTGRSYEQYF. CDR3 DNA sequence: TGCGCCACCACCGGACGGTCCTACGAGCAGTACTTC.

This sequence joins TRBV20-1 and TRBJ2-1; TRBD1 is a possible D gene (5 bases). This CDR3 region has 14 residues. CDR1 is DFQATT, CDR2 SNEGSKA, per germline (reference sequence). The V end lost 5 bases, the J end lost 7 bases, and 18 bases lay between the germline ends. This CDR3 reads CSALEPRVGNEQFF. The DNA of the CDR3 is TGCAGTGCTCTGGAGCCCAGGGTTGGTAATGAGCAGTTCTTC.

The chain employs TRBV10-1 and TRBJ2-5; no definite D call. This CDR3 has 14 residues. Germline V CDR1 and CDR2: WNHNN, SYGVQD (reference sequence). V was cut by 0 bases and J by 1 base, with 6 bases left in between. CDR3 sequence reads: CASSESAGQETQYF. Here the CDR3 DNA reads TGCGCCAGCAGTGAGTCAGCAGGCCAAGAGACCCAGTACTTC.

In this sample, this clonotype turned up a few times. This chain connects TRBV4-1 to TRBJ2-1; 12 bases are shared with TRBD2. The CDR3 length is 17 residues. Germline CDR1 and CDR2: MGHRA and YSYEKL. The V gene end was trimmed by 0 bases and the J gene end by 9 bases; junction bases not matched to a gene: 9. This chain's CDR3 is CASSQDSASGGASEQFF. The CDR3, as DNA: TGCGCCAGCAGCCAAGATTCCGCTAGCGGGGGGGCCTCTGAGCAGTTCTTC.

This clonotype was seen ten or more times. This sequence joins TRBV2 and TRBJ2-1; no clear D gene. Per the germline V gene, CDR1 is SNHLY and CDR2 is FYNNEI. This CDR3 is 13 amino acids long. V lost 4 bases, J lost 7 bases, and 11 bases lay in between. CDR3 coding DNA: TGTGCCAGCAGTGTCGACTGGCGGAATGAGCAGTTCTTC. This translates into CASSVDWRNEQFF.

This clonotype appeared many times. The J gene is TRBJ2-7, the V gene TRBV12-3 or TRBV12-4, with 7 bases lining up with TRBD1. V was pared by 5 bases and J by 2 bases, with 6 bases of the junction left unmatched. The CDR3 has 14 residues. CDR3 in DNA: TGTGCCAGCAGTATCGGACAGGCGACCTACGAGCAGTACTTC. This sequence encodes CASSIGQATYEQYF.

A remark on this clonotype: This may be a read error, as it is one base from a much larger clone. The chain carries TRBV12-3 or TRBV12-4 and TRBJ1-4; 7 positions match TRBD1. The CDR3 length is 13 residues. In DNA form, the CDR3 reads TGTGCCAGCAGTTTTACAGGGGTTGAAGAACTGTTTTTT. Amino acid sequence: CASSFTGVEELFF.

The table lists this clonotype with many counts. V usage is TRBV20-1 and J usage is TRBJ2-5; D is uncertain. The CDR3 consists of 11 residues. Trimming cost V 2 bases and J 5 bases, with 6 bases left between them. The germline CDR1 and CDR2 sequences are DFQATT and SNEGSKA (reference sequence). This CDR3 is CSARPGETQYF. The CDR3 DNA follows: TGCAGTGCTAGACCCGGGGAGACCCAGTACTTC.

The chain employs TRBV5-1 and TRBJ1-1; the D gene is possibly TRBD1 (6 bases). The CDR3 length is 16 residues. With 4 bases removed from V and 0 bases from J, the gap between germline ends came to 16 bases. CDR1 and CDR2 from the germline V gene are SGHRS and YFSETQ. The CDR3 spells CASSLVYRALNTEAFF. CDR3 DNA sequence: TGCGCCAGCAGCCTCGTCTACAGGGCCCTGAACACTGAAGCTTTCTTT.

There are a few counts of this clonotype. The chain joins TRBV5-6 to TRBJ2-2; unclear D gene. From germline, CDR1 is SGHDT and CDR2 YYEEEE. This CDR3 is 14 amino acids long. V gave up 0 bases and J gave up 4 bases, with 7 bases separating them. The CDR3 reads CASSLAPTTGELFF. The CDR3 bases are TGTGCCAGCAGCTTGGCTCCCACCACCGGGGAGCTGTTTTTT. Supplemented by reference TRBV5-6 and TRBJ2-2, the full variable domain reads DAGVTQSPTHLIKTRGQQVTLRCSPKSGHDTVSWYQQALGQGPQFIFQYYEEEERQRGNFPDRFSGHQFPNYSSELNVNALLLGDSALYLCASSLAPTTGELFFGEGSRLTVL.

V is TRBV19 and J is TRBJ2-2; D might be TRBD2 (5 bases). Germline values: CDR1 LNHDA, CDR2 SQIVND (reference sequence). The CDR3 sequence is 13 residues long. V gave up 5 bases and J gave up 4 bases, with 8 bases separating them. The CDR3 DNA reads as TGTGCCAGTAGTGAGGGAGTCACCGGGGAGCTGTTTTTT. It encodes CASSEGVTGELFF.

V and J are TRBV4-1 and TRBJ2-4, with a possible D match to TRBD1 (6 bases). Trimming stripped 1 base from V and 0 bases from J, with 16 bases between. The CDR3 extends over 18 amino acids. CDR1 is MGHRA, CDR2 YSYEKL, per germline. CDR3 protein: CASSQGTGSTLAKNIQYF. The CDR3 coding sequence is TGCGCCAGCAGCCAAGGTACAGGGTCGACCCTAGCCAAAAACATTCAGTACTTC.

The chain employs TRBV10-3 and TRBJ2-2; TRBD2 aligns across 10 bases. The CDR3 contains 14 residues. Trimming took 6 bases from V and 7 from J; bases not matched to a gene: 5. Germline V gives CDR1 ENHRY, CDR2 SYGVKD. The CDR3: CAIRSGGADGELFF. CDR3 DNA sequence: TGTGCCATCAGGAGCGGGGGGGCCGACGGGGAGCTGTTTTTT.

This rearrangement joins TRBV29-1 to TRBJ2-1, with 13 bases identical to TRBD2. Losses at the gene ends were 5 bases for V and 4 bases for J; bases not matched to a gene: 2. Germline CDR1 reads SQVTM; CDR2 reads ANQGSEA. The CDR3 has 14 amino acids. CDR3 coding DNA: TGCAGCGTTCAGACTAGCGGGGGGTACAATGAGCAGTTCTTC. Translated: CSVQTSGGYNEQFF.

This clonotype was recorded at least ten times. The V call is TRBV7-3, the J call TRBJ2-7, with 8 bases fitting TRBD2. The CDR3 sequence is 15 residues long. V lost 5 bases to trimming and J lost 2 bases; unmatched junction nucleotides: 8. Looked up from germline, CDR1 is SGHTA and CDR2 is FQGTGA. The CDR3 reads CASSRGGGPPYEQYF. CDR3 nucleotides: TGTGCCAGCAGCCGGGGCGGGGGGCCTCCCTACGAGCAGTACTTC. Combining the CDR3 with reference TRBV7-3 and TRBJ2-7 gives the whole variable domain GAGVSQTPSNKVTEKGKYVELRCDPISGHTALYWYRQSLGQGPEFLIYFQGTGAADDSGLPNDRFFAVRPEGSVSTLKIQRTERGDSAVYLCASSRGGGPPYEQYFGPGTRLTVT.

V and J are TRBV19 and TRBJ2-1; D is undetermined. V lost 3 bases and J 5 bases, leaving 8 bases between the germline ends. This CDR3 spans 13 amino acids. Germline CDR1 reads LNHDA; CDR2 reads SQIVND (reference sequence). The CDR3, as DNA: TGTGCCAGTAGTATCGCCGACCACAATGAGCAGTTCTTC. Its protein product is CASSIADHNEQFF.